The TCR beta chain described here comes from a study of blood T cell repertoires in COVID-19. Study at large: Samples came from the United States, Italy and Spain, spanning acute and convalescent COVID-19.

Seattle enrolled patients during active infection and tracked them longitudinally. Profiling relied on immunoSEQ multiplex PCR, and the TCRdb table lists in-frame clones only, not all of them. This table has roughly 180,000 clones, roughly 76% appearing once. With 5 bases removed from V and 0 bases from J, the gap between germline ends came to 8 bases. Germline CDR1 and CDR2: SEHNR and FQNEAQ (reference sequence). The CDR3 has 14 residues. The V gene is TRBV7-9, the J gene TRBJ2-1, with D unresolved. The source material was peripheral blood. The origin of this receptor is a woman aged 40 to 50 with COVID-19, enrolled during active disease. The CDR3 DNA is TGTGCCAGCAGCCCGAGTAGCTCCTACAATGAGCAGTTCTTC. Amino acid sequence: CASSPSSSYNEQFF.